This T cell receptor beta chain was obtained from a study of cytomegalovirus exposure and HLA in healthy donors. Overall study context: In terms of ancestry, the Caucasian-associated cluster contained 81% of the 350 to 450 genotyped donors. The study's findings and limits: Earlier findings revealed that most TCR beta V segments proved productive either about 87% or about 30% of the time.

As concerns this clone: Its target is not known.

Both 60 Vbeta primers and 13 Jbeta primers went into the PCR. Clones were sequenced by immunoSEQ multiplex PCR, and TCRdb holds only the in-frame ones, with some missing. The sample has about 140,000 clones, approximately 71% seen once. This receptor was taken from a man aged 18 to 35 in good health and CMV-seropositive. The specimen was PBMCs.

The chain's CDR3 is CASSVGRSSYNEQFF. CDR3 coding DNA: TGTGCCAGCAGCGTAGGGAGGAGCTCCTACAATGAGCAGTTCTTC. V gene TRBV9 combines with J gene TRBJ2-1; D possibly corresponds to TRBD2 (5 bases). V lost 0 bases and J 0 bases, leaving 7 bases between the germline ends. CDR3 length: 15 residues. Germline loops: CDR1 SGDLS, CDR2 YYNGEE.